These 5 T cell receptor beta chains were sequenced from one sample in a study of OX40 agonist ivuxolimab in advanced cancers. Some clones are missing from TCRdb's copy, which holds only in-frame ones; the method was immunoSEQ multiplex PCR. The table has approximately 69,000 clones, 84% seen once. Sequenced here: CD4+ or CD8+ T cells sorted from blood, sampled in a trial of the OX40 agonist ivuxolimab. These receptors came from an adult with an advanced solid tumor such as melanoma, head and neck, liver or kidney cancer.

The J gene is TRBJ2-2, the V gene TRBV7-2, with D perhaps TRBD2 (6 bases). The CDR3 runs to 16 residues. The V end lost 2 bases, the J end lost 2 bases, and 12 bases lay between the germline ends. Germline assignment: CDR1 SGHTA and CDR2 FQGNSA. CDR3: CASSLLGEVNTGELFF. The CDR3 nucleotides read TGTGCCAGCAGCTTACTTGGGGAGGTAAACACCGGGGAGCTGTTTTTT.

The chain uses TRBV5-6 and TRBJ2-3; the match to TRBD2 covers 9 bases. In germline, CDR1 is SGHDT, CDR2 YYEEEE. V dropped 1 base and J dropped 5; count of bases not matched to a gene: 8. The CDR3 totals 16 residues. Here the CDR3 reads CASSLRVAGAGDTQYF. DNA of the CDR3: TGTGCCAGCAGCTTGAGGGTAGCGGGAGCAGGAGATACGCAGTATTTT.

The chain is built from TRBV5-1 and TRBJ2-5, with TRBD2 matching over 8 bases. CDR3 length: 14 amino acids. CDR1 is SGHRS and CDR2 is YFSETQ in the germline V gene. V shed 0 bases and J 7 bases; nucleotides not matched to a gene: 5. In DNA form, the CDR3 reads TGCGCCAGCAGCTTGGAGCGGGGGAGCGGGACCCAGTACTTC. This translates into CASSLERGSGTQYF.

This chain links TRBV18 with TRBJ2-2; 8 nucleotides agree with TRBD2. After removal of 3 bases from V and 1 base from J, the junction contained 4 bases not matched to a gene. The CDR3 loop spans 16 amino acids. The germline CDR1 and CDR2 sequences are KGHSH and LQKENI. This CDR3 reads CASSPERERNTGELFF. The CDR3 bases are TGTGCCAGCTCACCGGAGCGGGAGAGGAACACCGGGGAGCTGTTTTTT.

The chain links TRBV7-3 to TRBJ1-5; TRBD1 agrees at 7 bases. The V segment lost 5 bases and the J segment 2 bases; nucleotides outside the gene matches: 15. There are 18 residues in the CDR3. Germline V gene data show CDR1 as SGHTA and CDR2 as FQGTGA. In nucleotides, the CDR3 is TGTGCCAGCAGCACCCGACAGGGATTGACATATGGCAATCAGCCCCAGCATTTT. As protein: CASSTRQGLTYGNQPQHF.